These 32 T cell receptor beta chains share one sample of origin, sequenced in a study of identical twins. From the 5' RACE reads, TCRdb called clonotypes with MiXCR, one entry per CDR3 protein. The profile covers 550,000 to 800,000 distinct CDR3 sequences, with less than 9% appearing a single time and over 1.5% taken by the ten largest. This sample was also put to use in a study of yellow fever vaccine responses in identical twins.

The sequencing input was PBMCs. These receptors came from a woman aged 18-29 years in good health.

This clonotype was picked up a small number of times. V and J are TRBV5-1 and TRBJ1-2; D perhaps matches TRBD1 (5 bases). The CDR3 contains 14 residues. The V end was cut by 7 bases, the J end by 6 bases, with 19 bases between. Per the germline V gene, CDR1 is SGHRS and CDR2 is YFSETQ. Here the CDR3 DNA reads TGCGCCAGCGGAACCGGGACCCCGAGCGATGGCTACACCTTC. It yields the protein CASGTGTPSDGYTF.

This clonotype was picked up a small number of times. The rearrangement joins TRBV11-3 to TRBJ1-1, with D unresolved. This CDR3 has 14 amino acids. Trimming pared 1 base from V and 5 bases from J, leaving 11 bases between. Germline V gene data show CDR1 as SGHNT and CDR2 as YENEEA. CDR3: CASSLAVSGTEAFF. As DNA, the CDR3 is TGTGCCAGCAGCTTAGCGGTGAGCGGGACTGAAGCTTTCTTT. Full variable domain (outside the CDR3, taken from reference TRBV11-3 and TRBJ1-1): EAGVVQSPRYKIIEKKQPVAFWCNPISGHNTLYWYLQNLGQGPELLIRYENEEAVDDSQLPKDRFSAERLKGVDSTLKIQPAELGDSAVYLCASSLAVSGTEAFFGQGTRLTVV.

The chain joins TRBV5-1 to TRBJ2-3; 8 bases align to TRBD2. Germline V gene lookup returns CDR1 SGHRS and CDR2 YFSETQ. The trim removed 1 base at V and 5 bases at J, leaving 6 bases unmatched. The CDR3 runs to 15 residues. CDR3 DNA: TGCGCCAGCAGCTTGCCCCGGGAGGGGGTAGATACGCAGTATTTT. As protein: CASSLPREGVDTQYF.

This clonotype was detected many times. CDR3 loop: CASSQGYNSPLHF. The CDR3 region has the DNA TGTGCCAGCTCCCAGGGTTATAATTCACCCCTCCACTTT. J is TRBJ1-6 and V is TRBV12-3 or TRBV12-4; maybe TRBD1 (5 bases). CDR3 length: 13 amino acids. V lost 8 bases and J 4 bases, leaving 9 bases between the germline ends.

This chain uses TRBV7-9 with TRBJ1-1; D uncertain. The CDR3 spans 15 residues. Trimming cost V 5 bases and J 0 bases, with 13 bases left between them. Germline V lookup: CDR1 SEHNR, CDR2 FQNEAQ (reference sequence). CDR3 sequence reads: CASSLNSPVNTEAFF. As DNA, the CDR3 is TGTGCCAGCAGCCTAAACAGTCCCGTGAACACTGAAGCTTTCTTT.

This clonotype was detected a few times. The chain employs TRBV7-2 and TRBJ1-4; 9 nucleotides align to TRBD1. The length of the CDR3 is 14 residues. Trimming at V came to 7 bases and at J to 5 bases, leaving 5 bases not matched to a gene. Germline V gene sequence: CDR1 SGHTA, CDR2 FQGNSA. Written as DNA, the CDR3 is TGTGCCAGCAACCAGGGACAGGGAAATGAAAAACTGTTTTTT. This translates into CASNQGQGNEKLFF.

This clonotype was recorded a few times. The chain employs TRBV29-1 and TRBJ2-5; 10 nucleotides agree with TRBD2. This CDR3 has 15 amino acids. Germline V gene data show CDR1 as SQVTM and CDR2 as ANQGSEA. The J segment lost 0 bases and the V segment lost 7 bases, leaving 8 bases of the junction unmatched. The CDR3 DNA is TGCAGCGCCGCACGGACTAGCGGTTACCAAGAGACCCAGTACTTC. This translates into CSAARTSGYQETQYF.

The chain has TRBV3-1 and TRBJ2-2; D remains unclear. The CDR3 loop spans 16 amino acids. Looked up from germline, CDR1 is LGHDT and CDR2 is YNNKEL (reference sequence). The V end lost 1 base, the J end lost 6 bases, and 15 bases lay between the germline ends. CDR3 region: CASSQVGQIRSGELFF. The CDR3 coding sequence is TGTGCCAGCAGCCAAGTTGGGCAAATCAGGTCCGGGGAGCTGTTTTTT.

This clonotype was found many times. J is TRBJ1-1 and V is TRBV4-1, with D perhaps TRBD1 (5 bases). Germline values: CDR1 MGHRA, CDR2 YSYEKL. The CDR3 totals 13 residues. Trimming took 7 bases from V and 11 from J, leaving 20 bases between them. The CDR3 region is CASTLRRVPSAFF. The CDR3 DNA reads TGCGCCAGCACCCTACGCAGGGTTCCGTCGGCTTTCTTT.

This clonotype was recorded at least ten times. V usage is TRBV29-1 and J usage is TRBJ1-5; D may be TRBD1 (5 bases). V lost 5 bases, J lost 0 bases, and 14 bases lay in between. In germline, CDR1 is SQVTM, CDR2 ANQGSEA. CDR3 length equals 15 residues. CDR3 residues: CSVREAGPSNQPQHF. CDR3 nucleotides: TGCAGCGTTCGAGAGGCAGGGCCTAGCAATCAGCCCCAGCATTTT.

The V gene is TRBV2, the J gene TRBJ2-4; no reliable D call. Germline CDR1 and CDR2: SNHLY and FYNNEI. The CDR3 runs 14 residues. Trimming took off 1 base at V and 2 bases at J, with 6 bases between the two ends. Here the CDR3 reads CASSEGQTKNIQYF. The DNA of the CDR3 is TGTGCCAGCAGTGAAGGACAAACCAAAAACATTCAGTACTTC.

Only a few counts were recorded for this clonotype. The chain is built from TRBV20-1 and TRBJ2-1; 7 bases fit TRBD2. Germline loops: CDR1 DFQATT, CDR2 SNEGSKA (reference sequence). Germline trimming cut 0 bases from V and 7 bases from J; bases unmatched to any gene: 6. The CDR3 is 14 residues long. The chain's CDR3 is CSARDPRGGNEQFF. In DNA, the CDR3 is TGCAGTGCTAGAGATCCGCGGGGAGGGAATGAGCAGTTCTTC.

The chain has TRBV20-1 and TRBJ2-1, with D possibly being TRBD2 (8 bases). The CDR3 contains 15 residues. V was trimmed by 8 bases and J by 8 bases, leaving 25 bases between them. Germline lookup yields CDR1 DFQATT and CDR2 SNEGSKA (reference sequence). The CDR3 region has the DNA TGCAGTTTCAGGGGGACGGGGGGGCCTGTCGATGAGCAGTTCTTC. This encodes CSFRGTGGPVDEQFF.

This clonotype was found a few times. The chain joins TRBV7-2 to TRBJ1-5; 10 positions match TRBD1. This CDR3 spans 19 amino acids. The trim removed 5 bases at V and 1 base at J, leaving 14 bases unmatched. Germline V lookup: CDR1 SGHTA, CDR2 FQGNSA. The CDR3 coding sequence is TGTGCCAGCAGCGACCCGGGACAGGGGCCTCTTTTAAGCAATCAGCCCCAGCATTTT. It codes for CASSDPGQGPLLSNQPQHF.

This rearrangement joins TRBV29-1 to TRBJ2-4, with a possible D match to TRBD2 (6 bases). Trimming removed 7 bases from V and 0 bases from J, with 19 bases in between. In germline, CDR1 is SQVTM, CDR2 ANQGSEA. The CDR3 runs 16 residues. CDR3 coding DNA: TGCAGCGCTTTCCTGGGACTGAGTCTAGCCAAAAACATTCAGTACTTC. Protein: CSAFLGLSLAKNIQYF.

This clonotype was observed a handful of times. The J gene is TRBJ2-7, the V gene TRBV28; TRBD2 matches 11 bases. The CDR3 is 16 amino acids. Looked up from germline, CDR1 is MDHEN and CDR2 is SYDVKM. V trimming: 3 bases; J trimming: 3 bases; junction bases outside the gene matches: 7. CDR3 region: CASSLTTSGSYYEQYF. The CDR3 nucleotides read TGTGCCAGCAGTTTGACCACTAGCGGGAGTTACTACGAGCAGTACTTC.

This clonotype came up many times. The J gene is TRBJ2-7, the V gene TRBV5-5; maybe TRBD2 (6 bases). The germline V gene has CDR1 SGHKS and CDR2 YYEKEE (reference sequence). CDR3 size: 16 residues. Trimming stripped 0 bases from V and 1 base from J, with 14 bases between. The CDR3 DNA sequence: TGTGCCAGCAGCTTGGCCGCGGGATTGGGTTCCTACGAGCAGTACTTC. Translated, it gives CASSLAAGLGSYEQYF.

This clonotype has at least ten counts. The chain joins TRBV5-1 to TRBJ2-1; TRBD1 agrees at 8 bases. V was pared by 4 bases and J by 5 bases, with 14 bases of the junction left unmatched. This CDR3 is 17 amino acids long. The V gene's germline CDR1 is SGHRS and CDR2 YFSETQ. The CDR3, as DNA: TGCGCCAGCAGCGTCGGAAGGAGGACAGGGATAAACAATGAGCAGTTCTTC. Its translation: CASSVGRRTGINNEQFF. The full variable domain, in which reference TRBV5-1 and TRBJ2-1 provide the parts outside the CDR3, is KAGVTQTPRYLIKTRGQQVTLSCSPISGHRSVSWYQQTPGQGLQFLFEYFSETQRNKGNFPGRFSGRQFSNSRSEMNVSTLELGDSALYLCASSVGRRTGINNEQFFGPGTRLTVL.

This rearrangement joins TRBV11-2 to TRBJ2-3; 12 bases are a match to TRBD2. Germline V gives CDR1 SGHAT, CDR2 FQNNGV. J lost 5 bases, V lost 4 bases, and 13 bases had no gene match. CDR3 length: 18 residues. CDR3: CASSSTSRLAGAVDTQYF. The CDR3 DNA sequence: TGTGCCAGCAGCTCCACCTCACGACTAGCGGGAGCGGTAGATACGCAGTATTTT. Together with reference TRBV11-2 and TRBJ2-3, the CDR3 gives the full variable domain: EAGVAQSPRYKIIEKRQSVAFWCNPISGHATLYWYQQILGQGPKLLIQFQNNGVVDDSQLPKDRFSAERLKGVDSTLKIQPAKLEDSAVYLCASSSTSRLAGAVDTQYFGPGTRLTVL.

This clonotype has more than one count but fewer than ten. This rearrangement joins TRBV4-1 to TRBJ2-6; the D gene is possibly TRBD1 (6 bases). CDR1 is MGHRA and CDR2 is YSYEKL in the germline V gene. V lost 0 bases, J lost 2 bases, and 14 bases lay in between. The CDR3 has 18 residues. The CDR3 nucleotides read TGCGCCAGCAGCCAAGAGAGCACAGGGTCTACTGGGGCCAACGTCCTGACTTTC. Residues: CASSQESTGSTGANVLTF.

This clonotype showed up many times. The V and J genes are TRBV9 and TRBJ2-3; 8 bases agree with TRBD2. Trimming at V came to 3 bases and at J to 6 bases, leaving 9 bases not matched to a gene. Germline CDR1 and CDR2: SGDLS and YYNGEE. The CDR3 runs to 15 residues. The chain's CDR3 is CASSAHRTSRDTQYF. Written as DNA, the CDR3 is TGTGCCAGCAGCGCCCACCGGACTAGCAGGGATACGCAGTATTTT.

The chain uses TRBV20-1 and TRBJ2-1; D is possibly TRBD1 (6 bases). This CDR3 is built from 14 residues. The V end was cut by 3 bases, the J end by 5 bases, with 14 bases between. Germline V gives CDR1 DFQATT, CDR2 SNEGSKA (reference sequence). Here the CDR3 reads CSASLRDKNNEQFF. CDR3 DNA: TGCAGTGCTAGCCTCCGGGACAAAAACAATGAGCAGTTCTTC.

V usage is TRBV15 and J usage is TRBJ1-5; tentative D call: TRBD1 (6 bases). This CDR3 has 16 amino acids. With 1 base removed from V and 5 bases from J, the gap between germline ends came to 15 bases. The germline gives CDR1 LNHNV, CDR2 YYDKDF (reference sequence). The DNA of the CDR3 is TGTGCCACCAGCAGAGTACGGGGGGCGGTGGATCAGCCCCAGCATTTT. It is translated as CATSRVRGAVDQPQHF.

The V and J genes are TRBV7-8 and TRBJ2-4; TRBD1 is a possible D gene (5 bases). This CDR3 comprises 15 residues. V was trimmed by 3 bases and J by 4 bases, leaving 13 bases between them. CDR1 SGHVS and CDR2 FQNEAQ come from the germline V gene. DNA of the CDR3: TGTGCCAGCAGCTTCGGTGGACAAGGAAAAAACATTCAGTACTTC. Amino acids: CASSFGGQGKNIQYF.

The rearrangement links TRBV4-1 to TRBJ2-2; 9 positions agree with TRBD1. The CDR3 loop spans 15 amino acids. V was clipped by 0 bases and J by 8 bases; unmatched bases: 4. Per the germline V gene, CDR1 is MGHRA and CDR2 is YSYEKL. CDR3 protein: CASSQEGTGMGELFF. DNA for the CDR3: TGCGCCAGCAGCCAAGAAGGGACAGGGATGGGGGAGCTGTTTTTT.

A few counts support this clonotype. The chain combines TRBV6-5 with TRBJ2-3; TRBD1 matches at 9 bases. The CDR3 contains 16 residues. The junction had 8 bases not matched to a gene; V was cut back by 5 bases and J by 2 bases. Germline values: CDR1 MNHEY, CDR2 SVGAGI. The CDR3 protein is CASSTPRDRATDTQYF. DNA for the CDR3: TGTGCCAGCAGTACTCCCCGGGACAGGGCCACAGATACGCAGTATTTT.

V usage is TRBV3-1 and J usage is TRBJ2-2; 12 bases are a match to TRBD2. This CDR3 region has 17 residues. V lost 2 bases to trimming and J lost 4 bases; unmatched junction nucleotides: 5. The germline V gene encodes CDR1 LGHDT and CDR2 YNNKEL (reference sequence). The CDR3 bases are TGTGCCAGCAGCCAAACTAGCGGGAGGTCGGGCACCGGGGAGCTGTTTTTT. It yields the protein CASSQTSGRSGTGELFF.

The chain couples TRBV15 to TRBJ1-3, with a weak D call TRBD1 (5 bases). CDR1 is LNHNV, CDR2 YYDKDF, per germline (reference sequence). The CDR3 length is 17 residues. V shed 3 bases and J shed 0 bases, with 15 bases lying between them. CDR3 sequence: CATSSGDSLRSGNTIYF. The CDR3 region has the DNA TGTGCCACCAGCAGTGGGGACTCTCTTCGCTCTGGAAACACCATATATTTT.

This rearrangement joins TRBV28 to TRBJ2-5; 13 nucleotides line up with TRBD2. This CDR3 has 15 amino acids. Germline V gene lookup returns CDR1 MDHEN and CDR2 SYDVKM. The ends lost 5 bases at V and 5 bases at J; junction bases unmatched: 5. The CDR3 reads CASSLGTSGVETQYF. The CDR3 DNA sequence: TGTGCCAGCAGTCTAGGGACTAGCGGGGTCGAGACCCAGTACTTC.

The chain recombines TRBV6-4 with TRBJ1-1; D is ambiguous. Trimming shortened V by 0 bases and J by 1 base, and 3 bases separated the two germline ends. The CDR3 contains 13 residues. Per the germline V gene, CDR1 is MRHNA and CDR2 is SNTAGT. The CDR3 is CASSDSRNTEAFF. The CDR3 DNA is TGTGCCAGCAGTGACTCGCGGAACACTGAAGCTTTCTTT.

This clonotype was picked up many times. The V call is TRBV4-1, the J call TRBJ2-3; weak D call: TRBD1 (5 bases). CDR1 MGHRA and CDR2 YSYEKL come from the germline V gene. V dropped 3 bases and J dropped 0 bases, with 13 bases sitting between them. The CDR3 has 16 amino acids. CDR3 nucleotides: TGCGCCAGCAGCCATGCGGACATCACTAGCACAGATACGCAGTATTTT. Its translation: CASSHADITSTDTQYF.

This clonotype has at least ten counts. CDR3 nucleotides: TGTGCCAGCCGAAAAGGACAGGGGTCCAATCAGCCCCAGCATTTT. This gives the protein CASRKGQGSNQPQHF. The chain recombines TRBV6-1 with TRBJ1-5, with 9 bases identical to TRBD1. V was pared by 8 bases and J by 3 bases, with 8 bases of the junction left unmatched. CDR1 and CDR2 (germline): MNHNS, SASEGT. The CDR3 has 15 residues.